The sequence of this T cell receptor beta chain was determined in a study of graft-versus-host responses after intestinal transplantation. Comments on this clone: The antigen is undetermined.

Points from the study as a whole: The authors found GvH clones in recipient marrow, some appearing first in ileum or blood.

The CDR3 extends over 17 amino acids. Germline V lookup: CDR1 LNHDA, CDR2 SQIVND (reference sequence). V dropped 0 bases and J dropped 7 bases, with 19 bases sitting between them. Repertoires were generated with immunoSEQ multiplex PCR, while TCRdb's copy carries only in-frame clones and drops some. The data show just under 65,000 clones, 90% seen once. The sample here was unstimulated CD8+ T cells sorted from spleen or lymph node cells, taken before transplant. This chain joins TRBV19 and TRBJ1-5; D is perhaps TRBD1 (5 bases). This TCR was recovered from a human donor who was the organ donor for an intestinal transplant. The CDR3 DNA follows: TGTGCCAGTAGTATAGATTCCAGGGTCGATGGTATACAGCCCCAGCATTTT. Encoded protein: CASSIDSRVDGIQPQHF.